This TCR beta chain was captured by sequencing in a study of chemoradiotherapy in HPV16-positive cancers. Study-wide background: Candidate HPV-specific clones and shared TCR motifs came from two HPV16-positive patients. Findings of the study overall: HPV-responsive T-cell expansion during chemoradiotherapy was linked to improved recurrence-free survival in HPV16-positive patients. Candidate HPV-specific clones and E7-related TCR motifs grew in tumor during treatment.

To note about this clone: Its antigen is as yet unknown.

Data came from immunoSEQ multiplex PCR; TCRdb stores just in-frame clones and leaves some out. The sample lists about 13,000 clones, around 82% seen once, with under 7% in the top ten. CDR3 size: 14 residues. Trimming cost V 0 bases and J 6 bases, with 12 bases left between them. Germline assignment: CDR1 SGDLS and CDR2 YYNGEE. Repeated repertoire sampling spanned the course of chemoradiotherapy. The source material was blood, sampled from a patient who underwent chemoradiotherapy. This sequence was found in a human donor with HPV-associated anogenital cancer. The chain recombines TRBV9 with TRBJ1-1; maybe TRBD1 (6 bases). The CDR3 spells CASSVGRGISEAFF. The CDR3 DNA reads as TGTGCCAGCAGCGTAGGTAGGGGGATATCTGAAGCTTTCTTT.